The sequence of this TCR beta chain was determined in a study of beta chain features in type 1 diabetes. This clone has a handful of counts. Its antigen is not known. General study results and limits: Among type 1 diabetes patients, VDJ junctions had fewer insertions and more deletions. Among patients with Type 1 diabetes, TCRB CDR3s were moderately but significantly shorter in every one of the four CD4+ subsets.

Researchers reported sorting CD4+ naive, central memory, regulatory and stem cell-like memory cells via CD45RO/CCR7/CD25/CD127/CD95/CD27. The whole isolated RNA underwent reverse transcription, so sequencing captured expressed TCRB transcripts. Produced via immunoSEQ multiplex PCR; TCRdb's table is partial and in-frame only. This table holds around 50,000 clones, around 40% found once. This CDR3 is built from 12 residues. V was shortened by 4 bases and J by 4 bases, with 7 bases between the two germline ends. In germline, CDR1 is SNHLY, CDR2 FYNNEI. This clonotype was obtained from a man under 40 with type 1 diabetes. The V gene is TRBV2, the J gene TRBJ1-2, with a weak D call TRBD1 (6 bases). Sequenced sample: stem cell memory CD4+ T cells from blood. The CDR3 sequence: CASSARGYGYTF. The CDR3 DNA follows: TGTGCCAGCAGTGCCAGGGGCTATGGCTACACCTTC.